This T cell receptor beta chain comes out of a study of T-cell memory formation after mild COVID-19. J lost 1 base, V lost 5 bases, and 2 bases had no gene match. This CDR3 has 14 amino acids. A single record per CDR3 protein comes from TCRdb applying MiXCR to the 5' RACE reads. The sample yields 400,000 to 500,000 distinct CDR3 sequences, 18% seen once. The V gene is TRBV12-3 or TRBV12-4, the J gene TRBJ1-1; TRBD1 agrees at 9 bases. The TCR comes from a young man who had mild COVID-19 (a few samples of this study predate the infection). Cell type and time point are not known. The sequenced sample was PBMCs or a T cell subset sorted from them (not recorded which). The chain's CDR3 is CASSGQGTNTEAFF. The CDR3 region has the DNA TGTGCCAGCAGTGGACAGGGGACGAACACTGAAGCTTTCTTT.